This passage covers 18 T cell receptor beta chains from one sample sequenced in a study of T-cell memory formation after mild COVID-19. TCRdb recomputed calls from the 5' RACE reads with MiXCR, one row per CDR3 protein. There are about 130,000 distinct CDR3 sequences in the sample; about 15% occur only once, and about 15% lies in the top ten. Input material: PBMCs or a T cell subset sorted from them (not recorded which). The source is an adult woman who had mild COVID-19 (a few samples of this study predate the infection). Cell type and time point are not known.

J is TRBJ2-2 and V is TRBV6-4, with a weak D call TRBD2 (6 bases). Trimming removed 2 bases at V and 1 base at J, with 14 bases between. The CDR3 spans 17 residues. CDR1 is MRHNA and CDR2 is SNTAGT in the germline V gene. The CDR3 spells CASSDGGTSLNTGELFF. CDR3 nucleotide sequence: TGTGCCAGCAGTGACGGAGGGACTTCTCTGAACACCGGGGAGCTGTTTTTT.

The chain recombines TRBV24-1 with TRBJ2-1; D is unresolved. CDR1 KGHDR and CDR2 SFDVKD come from the germline V gene. This CDR3 spans 12 amino acids. V gave up 6 bases and J gave up 4 bases, with 6 bases separating them. The CDR3: CATSSTYNEQFF. CDR3 coding DNA: TGTGCCACCAGTTCGACATACAATGAGCAGTTCTTC.

This chain joins TRBV12-3 or TRBV12-4 and TRBJ2-1; 9 positions match TRBD2. The CDR3 extends over 19 amino acids. After removal of 4 bases from V and 0 bases from J, the junction contained 13 bases not matched to a gene. The CDR3 DNA is TGTGCCAGCAGTTACCGAAGGTCGGGACTAGCAAGCTCCTACAATGAGCAGTTCTTC. This sequence encodes CASSYRRSGLASSYNEQFF.

This clonotype has at least ten counts. The chain recombines TRBV29-1 with TRBJ2-1; D remains unclear. The ends were cut back, 3 bases at V and 0 bases at J, with 9 bases in the middle. Germline V gene lookup returns CDR1 SQVTM and CDR2 ANQGSEA. The CDR3 is 14 residues long. CDR3 protein: CSVEVRSSYNEQFF. The CDR3, as DNA: TGCAGCGTTGAGGTGCGCAGCTCCTACAATGAGCAGTTCTTC.

This clonotype was picked up a small number of times. The chain recombines TRBV3-1 with TRBJ2-2; unclear D gene. The CDR3 consists of 13 residues. Germline values: CDR1 LGHDT, CDR2 YNNKEL (reference sequence). V shed 1 base and J shed 5 bases, with 5 bases lying between them. As DNA, the CDR3 is TGTGCCAGCAGCCAAGTGGCAACCGGGGAGCTGTTTTTT. Translated, it gives CASSQVATGELFF.

This chain joins TRBV6-2 or TRBV6-3 and TRBJ2-2; weak D call: TRBD2 (5 bases). This CDR3 has 12 residues. V shed 6 bases and J shed 5 bases, with 7 bases lying between them. Germline V lookup: CDR1 MNHEY, CDR2 SVGEGT. DNA of the CDR3: TGTGCCAGCAGGAGGGATACCGGGGAGCTGTTTTTT. Residues: CASRRDTGELFF.

This clonotype was counted many times. CDR3 sequence: CASSSLAASTDTQYF. The CDR3 DNA reads as TGTGCCAGCAGTTCCTTAGCGGCGAGCACAGATACGCAGTATTTT. The chain has TRBV6-5 and TRBJ2-3; D is perhaps TRBD2 (6 bases). The CDR3 extends over 15 amino acids. V was pared by 4 bases and J by 0 bases, with 11 bases between. Germline V gives CDR1 MNHEY, CDR2 SVGAGI.

The CDR3 here is CASMGLAGSLDEQFF. CDR3 sequence (DNA): TGCGCCAGCATGGGACTAGCGGGAAGTTTAGATGAGCAGTTCTTC. V and J are TRBV5-1 and TRBJ2-1; 13 bases map to TRBD2. The trim removed 6 bases at V and 8 bases at J, leaving 8 bases unmatched. CDR3 length: 15 residues. CDR1 and CDR2 (germline): SGHRS, YFSETQ. Full variable domain (remainder filled in from reference TRBV5-1 and TRBJ2-1): KAGVTQTPRYLIKTRGQQVTLSCSPISGHRSVSWYQQTPGQGLQFLFEYFSETQRNKGNFPGRFSGRQFSNSRSEMNVSTLELGDSALYLCASMGLAGSLDEQFFGPGTRLTVL.

This clonotype was detected a few times. V and J are TRBV6-6 and TRBJ2-7; TRBD2 matches 7 bases. CDR1 MNHNY and CDR2 SVGAGI come from the germline V gene (reference sequence). This CDR3 comprises 15 residues. V lost 2 bases and J lost 1; bases outside the gene matches: 5. In DNA, the CDR3 is TGTGCCAGCAGTTACCGGGGGGTCACTTCCTACGAGCAGTACTTC. Amino acid sequence: CASSYRGVTSYEQYF.

The chain is built from TRBV19 and TRBJ1-1, with D tentatively TRBD1 (5 bases). The CDR3 is 13 amino acids. CDR1 LNHDA and CDR2 SQIVND come from the germline V gene (reference sequence). Trimming took 7 bases from V and 4 from J, leaving 13 bases between them. CDR3 DNA: TGTGCCAGTACTCCGACAGCGGGCACTGAAGCTTTCTTT. Protein product: CASTPTAGTEAFF. The full variable domain, rest sourced from reference TRBV19 and TRBJ1-1, is DGGITQSPKYLFRKEGQNVTLSCEQNLNHDAMYWYRQDPGQGLRLIYYSQIVNDFQKGDIAEGYSVSREKKESFPLTVTSAQKNPTAFYLCASTPTAGTEAFFGQGTRLTVV.

The chain has TRBV20-1 and TRBJ2-7; 9 positions match TRBD1. The CDR3 runs 13 residues. The germline V gene has CDR1 DFQATT and CDR2 SNEGSKA (reference sequence). The J segment lost 2 bases and the V segment lost 6 bases, leaving 5 bases of the junction unmatched. In nucleotides, the CDR3 is TGCAGTGCCGGGACAGGGAATACCTACGAGCAGTACTTC. Translating it yields CSAGTGNTYEQYF.

This clonotype was picked up a small number of times. The chain links TRBV18 to TRBJ1-1; TRBD1 matches 7 bases. The CDR3 contains 12 residues. Germline CDR1 KGHSH, CDR2 LQKENI. The V gene end was trimmed by 3 bases and the J gene end by 6 bases; junction bases not matched to a gene: 1. CDR3: CASSPDRAEAFF. CDR3 coding DNA: TGTGCCAGCTCACCCGACAGGGCTGAAGCTTTCTTT.

The chain recombines TRBV27 with TRBJ2-1; D not certain. Germline CDR1 reads MNHEY; CDR2 reads SMNVEV (reference sequence). The ends were cut back, 3 bases at V and 6 bases at J, with 3 bases in the middle. The CDR3 runs to 11 residues. Here the CDR3 reads CASSFLNEQFF. For the CDR3, the DNA is TGTGCCAGCAGTTTCCTCAATGAGCAGTTCTTC.

This sequence joins TRBV13 and TRBJ1-6, with 8 bases fitting TRBD1. After removal of 5 bases from V and 7 bases from J, the junction contained 7 bases not matched to a gene. This CDR3 is built from 15 residues. Per the germline V gene, CDR1 is PRHDT and CDR2 is FYEKMQ (reference sequence). The CDR3 loop reads CASSPTGTGNSPLHF. Written as DNA, the CDR3 is TGTGCCAGCAGCCCGACCGGGACAGGCAATTCACCCCTCCACTTT.

The gene calls are TRBV12-3 or TRBV12-4 and TRBJ1-4; D is possibly TRBD1 (5 bases). The CDR3 is made up of 15 amino acids. V lost 4 bases and J lost 6, with 15 bases in between. The CDR3 protein is CASSSPSGGYEKLFF. In DNA, the CDR3 is TGTGCCAGCAGTTCCCCTTCGGGGGGGTATGAAAAACTGTTTTTT.

This clonotype was counted between two and nine times. V gene TRBV6-2 or TRBV6-3 combines with J gene TRBJ2-7; D unclear. The CDR3 consists of 14 residues. Between the trimmed V and J ends, which lost 5 bases and 3 bases, there was a span of 14 bases. Germline V gene lookup returns CDR1 MNHEY and CDR2 SVGEGT. The CDR3 nucleotides read TGTGCCAGCAGTAAGGGTCGCATAATCTACGAGCAGTACTTC. Translation: CASSKGRIIYEQYF.

The rearrangement links TRBV10-3 to TRBJ2-7; 7 bases fit TRBD2. Germline trimming cut 10 bases from V and 1 base from J; bases unmatched to any gene: 7. The CDR3 spans 13 residues. The germline gives CDR1 ENHRY, CDR2 SYGVKD. The CDR3 DNA reads TGTGCCAGCGGGGAGGGACTATCCTACGAGCAGTACTTC. Translated: CASGEGLSYEQYF.

This clonotype was observed a handful of times. V is TRBV15 and J is TRBJ2-2; TRBD2 matches at 11 bases. The CDR3 has 17 residues. V was clipped by 2 bases and J by 5 bases; unmatched bases: 7. The V gene's germline CDR1 is LNHNV and CDR2 YYDKDF (reference sequence). The CDR3 spells CATSRPTSGGGTGELFF. In DNA, the CDR3 is TGTGCCACCAGCAGACCTACTAGCGGGGGAGGAACCGGGGAGCTGTTTTTT. The full variable domain, completed using reference TRBV15 and TRBJ2-2, is DAMVIQNPRYQVTQFGKPVTLSCSQTLNHNVMYWYQQKSSQAPKLLFHYYDKDFNNEADTPDNFQSRRPNTSFCFLDIRSPGLGDTAMYLCATSRPTSGGGTGELFFGEGSRLTVL.